The rows below give T cell receptor beta chains drawn from one sample of a study of cytomegalovirus exposure and HLA in healthy donors. Using immunoSEQ multiplex PCR, the repertoire was profiled, and TCRdb retains in-frame clones only, with some absent. The table has about 160,000 clones, over 70% seen once. The material sequenced was PBMCs. Every receptor here comes from a boy aged 2-15 years in good health and CMV-seronegative. Both conserved end residues are part of each CDR3. The order of the fields is V gene, clone size, J gene, D gene, CDR3 DNA, CDR3 protein. The D gene is left open where the match is weak. A row's size may be missing; if present it is once, few, many or a size class.

V gene: TRBV9; clone size: -; J gene: TRBJ2-5; D gene: TRBD2; CDR3 DNA: TGTGCCAGCAGCCTCGGACTAGCAGGCTCTCGAGAGACCCAGTACTTC; CDR3 protein: CASSLGLAGSRETQYF
V gene: TRBV5-6; clone size: -; J gene: TRBJ2-6; D gene: TRBD2; CDR3 DNA: TGTGCCAGCACCCGGGGGGGAGGCTGGGAAACTGGGGCCAACGTCCTGACTTTC; CDR3 protein: CASTRGGGWETGANVLTF
V gene: TRBV6-5; clone size: -; J gene: TRBJ1-6; D gene: -; CDR3 DNA: TGTGCCAGCAGTTACTCTAGACAAATTGTGGGACCCCTCCACTTT; CDR3 protein: CASSYSRQIVGPLHF
V gene: TRBV2; clone size: -; J gene: TRBJ2-5; D gene: -; CDR3 DNA: TGTGCCAGCAGTGAAATACTAGGTTGGGAGACCCAGTACTTC; CDR3 protein: CASSEILGWETQYF
V gene: TRBV5-1; clone size: -; J gene: TRBJ2-1; D gene: TRBD1; CDR3 DNA: TGCGCCAGCGGCTTGCGTCCGGGACAGTTATACAATGAGCAGTTCTTC; CDR3 protein: CASGLRPGQLYNEQFF
V gene: TRBV7-2; clone size: -; J gene: TRBJ2-5; D gene: TRBD2; CDR3 DNA: TGTGCCAGCAGGCCGGCGGGGGGCATCGGAGAGACCCAGTACTTC; CDR3 protein: CASRPAGGIGETQYF
V gene: TRBV4-2; clone size: few; J gene: TRBJ2-4; D gene: TRBD2; CDR3 DNA: TGTGCCAGCAGCCCCCGATGGAGGGAGGGGCTAGCCAAAAACATTCAGTACTTC; CDR3 protein: CASSPRWREGLAKNIQYF
V gene: TRBV5-1; clone size: -; J gene: TRBJ1-1; D gene: -; CDR3 DNA: TGCGCCAGCAGTAGGAGTGGCGGAACTGAAGCTTTCTTT; CDR3 protein: CASSRSGGTEAFF
V gene: TRBV7-2; clone size: once; J gene: TRBJ1-2; D gene: -; CDR3 DNA: TGTGCCAGCAGCTTAGACGGGGAATATGGCTACACCTTC; CDR3 protein: CASSLDGEYGYTF
V gene: TRBV7-9; clone size: -; J gene: TRBJ2-1; D gene: TRBD2; CDR3 DNA: TGTGCCAGCAGCCCGCGGGGGGGCGAACATGAGCAGTTCTTC; CDR3 protein: CASSPRGGEHEQFF
V gene: TRBV4-3; clone size: -; J gene: TRBJ2-7; D gene: TRBD2; CDR3 DNA: TGCGCCAGCAGCCAAGGAAGTAGCGGGCCCTCCTACGAGCAGTACTTC; CDR3 protein: CASSQGSSGPSYEQYF
V gene: TRBV9; clone size: -; J gene: TRBJ1-1; D gene: TRBD1; CDR3 DNA: TGTGCCAGCAGCACTCGGGCGGGACAGCAGGGCACTGAAGCTTTCTTT; CDR3 protein: CASSTRAGQQGTEAFF
V gene: TRBV7-9; clone size: -; J gene: TRBJ2-5; D gene: TRBD2; CDR3 DNA: TGTGCCAGCAGCTCCCTGAGTAGCGGGAGGGGGGAGACCCAGTACTTC; CDR3 protein: CASSSLSSGRGETQYF
V gene: TRBV19; clone size: -; J gene: TRBJ1-1; D gene: -; CDR3 DNA: TGTGCCAGTAGTATGGCAAACAGGGTCAACACTGAAGCTTTCTTT; CDR3 protein: CASSMANRVNTEAFF
V gene: TRBV6-5; clone size: -; J gene: TRBJ1-2; D gene: -; CDR3 DNA: TGTGCCAGCAGTTATCTGGGAGATGGCTACACCTTC; CDR3 protein: CASSYLGDGYTF
V gene: TRBV30; clone size: -; J gene: TRBJ2-5; D gene: -; CDR3 DNA: TGTGCCTGGAGTGTAGTGTCCAGACAAGAGACCCAGTACTTC; CDR3 protein: CAWSVVSRQETQYF
V gene: TRBV7-9; clone size: -; J gene: TRBJ2-2; D gene: -; CDR3 DNA: TGTGCCAGCAGCCTTCGGGAGACTTCCGGGGAGCTGTTTTTT; CDR3 protein: CASSLRETSGELFF